A selection of T cell receptor beta chains follows, all from one sample in a study of shared clonotypes between healthy human individuals. Libraries were prepared by immunoSEQ multiplex PCR; TCRdb keeps only in-frame clonotypes and omits some of them. The repertoire holds 2,500,000 or so clones, around 90% seen once, with about 0.36% in the top ten. Sequencing was carried out using naive CD4+ T cells from PBMCs. All receptors come from a man younger than 35 in good health. Some clones in this sample may be carry-over from other donors' samples. Each CDR3 is given with its conserved first and last residue. Each record gives: D gene, clone size, CDR3 length, J gene, V gene, CDR3 protein, CDR3 DNA. A D gene is named only where the DNA matches it firmly. A row's size may be missing; if present it is once, few, many or a size class.

D gene: NA
clone size: NA
CDR3 length: 16
J gene: TRBJ2-1
V gene: TRBV7-2
CDR3 protein: CASSPLGQGAYNEQFF
CDR3 DNA: TGTGCCAGCAGCCCGCTTGGGCAGGGCGCCTACAATGAGCAGTTCTTC

D gene: NA
clone size: NA
CDR3 length: 15
J gene: TRBJ1-1
V gene: TRBV18
CDR3 protein: CASSPMRIMNTEAFF
CDR3 DNA: TGTGCCAGCTCACCGATGCGGATTATGAACACTGAAGCTTTCTTT

D gene: NA
clone size: NA
CDR3 length: 16
J gene: TRBJ2-5
V gene: TRBV5-4
CDR3 protein: CASSFGGLARGETQYF
CDR3 DNA: TGTGCCAGCAGCTTTGGGGGGCTAGCTCGTGGAGAGACCCAGTACTTC

D gene: NA
clone size: NA
CDR3 length: 16
J gene: TRBJ2-3
V gene: TRBV6-6
CDR3 protein: CASSQPGGRVTDTQYF
CDR3 DNA: TGTGCCAGCAGTCAACCCGGGGGGCGGGTCACAGATACGCAGTATTTT

D gene: NA
clone size: NA
CDR3 length: 14
J gene: TRBJ1-5
V gene: TRBV7-2
CDR3 protein: CASSYRRGNQPQHF
CDR3 DNA: TGTGCCAGCAGCTATCGGAGGGGCAATCAGCCCCAGCATTTT

D gene: NA
clone size: NA
CDR3 length: 19
J gene: TRBJ2-2
V gene: TRBV7-9
CDR3 protein: CASSFRFRSGAANTGELFF
CDR3 DNA: TGTGCCAGCAGCTTTAGGTTTAGGTCAGGGGCCGCGAACACCGGGGAGCTGTTTTTT

D gene: TRBD1
clone size: NA
CDR3 length: 16
J gene: TRBJ2-7
V gene: TRBV27
CDR3 protein: CASSFVPGQGTYEQYF
CDR3 DNA: TGTGCCAGCAGTTTCGTACCGGGACAGGGAACCTACGAGCAGTACTTC

D gene: NA
clone size: NA
CDR3 length: 10
J gene: TRBJ1-2
V gene: TRBV29-1
CDR3 protein: CSTGDYGYTF
CDR3 DNA: TGCAGCACGGGGGACTATGGCTACACCTTC

D gene: TRBD1
clone size: NA
CDR3 length: 15
J gene: TRBJ1-3
V gene: TRBV5-1
CDR3 protein: CASSSTGGPGNTIYF
CDR3 DNA: TGCGCCAGCAGCTCAACAGGGGGTCCTGGAAACACCATATATTTT

D gene: TRBD1
clone size: NA
CDR3 length: 17
J gene: TRBJ1-5
V gene: TRBV27
CDR3 protein: CASSRSGTGGTSQPQHF
CDR3 DNA: TGTGCCAGCAGCCGAAGTGGGACAGGGGGTACTAGTCAGCCCCAGCATTTT

D gene: NA
clone size: NA
CDR3 length: 11
J gene: TRBJ2-3
V gene: TRBV9
CDR3 protein: CASSVRDTQYF
CDR3 DNA: TGTGCCAGCAGCGTGAGAGATACGCAGTATTTT

D gene: NA
clone size: NA
CDR3 length: 15
J gene: TRBJ1-1
V gene: TRBV9
CDR3 protein: CASSEGTGTYTEAFF
CDR3 DNA: TGTGCCAGCAGCGAGGGGACGGGGACCTACACTGAAGCTTTCTTT

D gene: NA
clone size: once
CDR3 length: 16
J gene: TRBJ2-1
V gene: TRBV28
CDR3 protein: CASSPPSGRPYNEQFF
CDR3 DNA: TGTGCCAGCAGTCCCCCAAGCGGACGACCTTACAATGAGCAGTTCTTC

D gene: TRBD1
clone size: NA
CDR3 length: 15
J gene: TRBJ1-3
V gene: TRBV30
CDR3 protein: CAWMPRGDFGNTIYF
CDR3 DNA: TGTGCCTGGATGCCCAGGGGGGATTTCGGAAACACCATATATTTT

D gene: NA
clone size: NA
CDR3 length: 13
J gene: TRBJ2-5
V gene: TRBV21-1
CDR3 protein: CASSYTIQETQYF
CDR3 DNA: TGTGCCAGCAGCTACACGATCCAAGAGACCCAGTACTTC

D gene: NA
clone size: NA
CDR3 length: 14
J gene: TRBJ1-4
V gene: TRBV5-1
CDR3 protein: CASSLDPTNEKLFF
CDR3 DNA: TGCGCCAGCAGTTTGGACCCAACTAATGAAAAACTGTTTTTT

D gene: NA
clone size: NA
CDR3 length: 13
J gene: TRBJ2-1
V gene: TRBV11-3
CDR3 protein: CASSSPRNNEQFF
CDR3 DNA: TGTGCCAGCAGCTCACCCCGGAACAATGAGCAGTTCTTC

D gene: TRBD2
clone size: NA
CDR3 length: 17
J gene: TRBJ2-3
V gene: TRBV27
CDR3 protein: CASSSRLLAPNTDTQYF
CDR3 DNA: TGTGCCAGCAGTTCGCGATTACTAGCGCCGAACACAGATACGCAGTATTTT

D gene: NA
clone size: NA
CDR3 length: 12
J gene: TRBJ2-5
V gene: TRBV12-5
CDR3 protein: CASGFSQETQYF
CDR3 DNA: TGTGCTAGTGGTTTCTCCCAGGAGACCCAGTACTTC

D gene: NA
clone size: NA
CDR3 length: 15
J gene: TRBJ2-3
V gene: TRBV27
CDR3 protein: CASSDNTGRTDTQYF
CDR3 DNA: TGTGCCAGCAGCGATAACACAGGGCGCACAGATACGCAGTATTTT

D gene: NA
clone size: NA
CDR3 length: 15
J gene: TRBJ2-1
V gene: TRBV27
CDR3 protein: CASSLWGPGGNEQFF
CDR3 DNA: TGTGCCAGCAGTTTATGGGGACCCGGAGGCAATGAGCAGTTCTTC

D gene: TRBD2
clone size: NA
CDR3 length: 16
J gene: TRBJ2-2
V gene: TRBV7-9
CDR3 protein: CASSAARGGSTGELFF
CDR3 DNA: TGTGCCAGCAGCGCCGCTCGTGGCGGGAGCACCGGGGAGCTGTTTTTT

D gene: NA
clone size: NA
CDR3 length: 15
J gene: TRBJ2-2
V gene: TRBV18
CDR3 protein: CASSPRDVSTGELFF
CDR3 DNA: TGTGCCAGCTCCCCACGGGACGTCAGCACCGGGGAGCTGTTTTTT

D gene: NA
clone size: NA
CDR3 length: 12
J gene: TRBJ1-2
V gene: TRBV14
CDR3 protein: CASSLYAGGYTF
CDR3 DNA: TGTGCCAGCAGCCTCTATGCAGGGGGCTACACCTTC

D gene: NA
clone size: NA
CDR3 length: 16
J gene: TRBJ1-3
V gene: TRBV7-6
CDR3 protein: CASSLALGRTGNTIYF
CDR3 DNA: TGTGCCAGCAGCTTAGCGCTTGGGAGGACTGGAAACACCATATATTTT

D gene: NA
clone size: NA
CDR3 length: 13
J gene: TRBJ2-7
V gene: TRBV19
CDR3 protein: CASSIASSGEQYF
CDR3 DNA: TGTGCCAGTAGTATAGCATCATCGGGCGAGCAGTACTTC

D gene: NA
clone size: NA
CDR3 length: 14
J gene: TRBJ1-2
V gene: TRBV27
CDR3 protein: CASSLLGDYGGYTF
CDR3 DNA: TGTGCCAGCAGTTTATTGGGGGACTATGGGGGCTACACCTTC

D gene: NA
clone size: NA
CDR3 length: 15
J gene: TRBJ1-2
V gene: TRBV6-5
CDR3 protein: CASILSPDDLYGYTF
CDR3 DNA: TGTGCCAGCATACTTAGCCCGGATGACCTTTATGGCTACACCTTC

D gene: TRBD2
clone size: NA
CDR3 length: 17
J gene: TRBJ2-1
V gene: TRBV14
CDR3 protein: CASSQDLGGRIYNEQFF
CDR3 DNA: TGTGCCAGCAGCCAAGATCTAGGCGGGAGGATTTACAATGAGCAGTTCTTC

D gene: NA
clone size: NA
CDR3 length: 16
J gene: TRBJ1-4
V gene: TRBV7-9
CDR3 protein: CASARVWASGSEKLFF
CDR3 DNA: TGTGCCAGCGCCCGCGTATGGGCTTCGGGTAGTGAAAAACTGTTTTTT

D gene: TRBD2
clone size: NA
CDR3 length: 15
J gene: TRBJ2-3
V gene: TRBV6-5
CDR3 protein: CASRSGAGAADTQYF
CDR3 DNA: TGTGCCAGCAGGAGTGGGGCGGGAGCGGCAGATACGCAGTATTTT